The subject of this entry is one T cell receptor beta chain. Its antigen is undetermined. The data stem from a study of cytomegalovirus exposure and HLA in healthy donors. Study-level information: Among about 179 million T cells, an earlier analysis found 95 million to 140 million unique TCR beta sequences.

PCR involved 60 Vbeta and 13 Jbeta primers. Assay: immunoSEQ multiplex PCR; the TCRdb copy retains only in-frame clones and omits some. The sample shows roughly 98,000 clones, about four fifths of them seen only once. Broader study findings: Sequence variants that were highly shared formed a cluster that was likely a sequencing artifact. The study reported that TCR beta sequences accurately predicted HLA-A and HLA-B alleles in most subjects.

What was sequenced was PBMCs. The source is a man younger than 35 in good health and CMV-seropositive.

The CDR3 DNA reads as TGTGCCAGTAGTCCTTCCAGGGCAGATACGCAGTATTTT. Amino acids: CASSPSRADTQYF. The chain combines TRBV19 with TRBJ2-3; TRBD1 is a possible D gene (5 bases). The CDR3 is 13 residues long. Trimming removed 5 bases at V and 4 bases at J, with 10 bases between. Germline assignment: CDR1 LNHDA and CDR2 SQIVND (reference sequence).